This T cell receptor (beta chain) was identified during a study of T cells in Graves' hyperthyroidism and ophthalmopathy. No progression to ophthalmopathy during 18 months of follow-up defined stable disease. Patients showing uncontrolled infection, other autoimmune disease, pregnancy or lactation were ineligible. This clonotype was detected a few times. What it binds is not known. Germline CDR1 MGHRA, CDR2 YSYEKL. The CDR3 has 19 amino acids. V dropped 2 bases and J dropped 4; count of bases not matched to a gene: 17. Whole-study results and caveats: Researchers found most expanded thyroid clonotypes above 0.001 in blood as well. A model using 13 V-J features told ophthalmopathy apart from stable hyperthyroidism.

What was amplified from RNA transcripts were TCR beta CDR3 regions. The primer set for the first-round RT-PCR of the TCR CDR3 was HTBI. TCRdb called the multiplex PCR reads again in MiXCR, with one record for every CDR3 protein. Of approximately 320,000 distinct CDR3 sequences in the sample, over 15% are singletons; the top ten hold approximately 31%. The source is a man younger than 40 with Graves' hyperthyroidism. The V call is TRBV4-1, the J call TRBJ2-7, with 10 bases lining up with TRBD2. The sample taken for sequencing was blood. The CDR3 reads CASSQPRARQREGGYEQYF. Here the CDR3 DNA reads TGCGCCAGCAGCCAACCAAGGGCTCGCCAGCGGGAGGGCGGATACGAGCAGTACTTC.